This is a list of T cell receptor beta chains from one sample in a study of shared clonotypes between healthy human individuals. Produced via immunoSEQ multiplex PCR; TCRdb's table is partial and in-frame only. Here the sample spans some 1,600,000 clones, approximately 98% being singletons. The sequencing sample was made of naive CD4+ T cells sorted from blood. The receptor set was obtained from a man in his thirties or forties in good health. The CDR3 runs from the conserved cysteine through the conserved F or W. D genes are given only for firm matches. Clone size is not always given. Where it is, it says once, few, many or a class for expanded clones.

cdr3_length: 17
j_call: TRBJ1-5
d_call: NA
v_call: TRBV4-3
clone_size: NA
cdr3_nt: TGCGCCAGCAGCCACCGTAGAGGGGTCCATGGTGATCAGCCCCAGCATTTT
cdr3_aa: CASSHRRGVHGDQPQHF

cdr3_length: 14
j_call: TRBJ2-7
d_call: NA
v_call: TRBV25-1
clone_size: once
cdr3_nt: TGTGCCAGCAGTGATTCCAGGTCGACCTACGAGCAGTACTTC
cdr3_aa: CASSDSRSTYEQYF

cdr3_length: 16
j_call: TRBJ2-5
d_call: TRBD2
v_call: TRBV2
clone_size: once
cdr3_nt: TGTGCCAGCAGTAAAGGACTAGCGGGAGTCAGGGAGACCCAGTACTTC
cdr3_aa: CASSKGLAGVRETQYF

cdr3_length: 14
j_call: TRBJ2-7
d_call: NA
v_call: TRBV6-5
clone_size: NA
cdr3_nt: TGTGCCAGCAGTCCACAAGGCCCCGGCTACGAGCAGTACTTC
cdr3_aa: CASSPQGPGYEQYF

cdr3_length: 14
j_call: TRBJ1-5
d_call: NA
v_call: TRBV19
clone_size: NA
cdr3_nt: TGTGCCAGTAGTATTAATTCGGGAGATCAGCCCCAGCATTTT
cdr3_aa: CASSINSGDQPQHF

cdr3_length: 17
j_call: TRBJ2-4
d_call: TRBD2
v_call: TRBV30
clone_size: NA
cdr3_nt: TGTGCCTGGAGACTGACCAGGGAGGGCCTTTCCAAAAACATTCAGTACTTC
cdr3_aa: CAWRLTREGLSKNIQYF

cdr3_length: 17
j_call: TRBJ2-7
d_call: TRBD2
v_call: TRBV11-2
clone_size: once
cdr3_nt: TGTGCCAGCAGTCCCGGACTAGCGGGTCCTAACTCCTACGAGCAGTACTTC
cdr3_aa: CASSPGLAGPNSYEQYF

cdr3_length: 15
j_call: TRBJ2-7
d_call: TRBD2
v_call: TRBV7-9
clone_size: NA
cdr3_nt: TGTGCCAGCAGACCATTCAGCGGGAGTTACGACGAGCAGTACTTC
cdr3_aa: CASRPFSGSYDEQYF

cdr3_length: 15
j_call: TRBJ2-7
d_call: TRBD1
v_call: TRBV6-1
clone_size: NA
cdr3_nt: TGTGCCAGCAGTAAGGAAGACAGGGGGAGCTACGAGCAGTACTTC
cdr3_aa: CASSKEDRGSYEQYF

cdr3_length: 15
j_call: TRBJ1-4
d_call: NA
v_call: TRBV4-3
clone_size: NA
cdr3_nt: TGCGCCAGCAGCCAAGATCCGGACAGATATGAAAAACTGTTTTTT
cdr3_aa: CASSQDPDRYEKLFF

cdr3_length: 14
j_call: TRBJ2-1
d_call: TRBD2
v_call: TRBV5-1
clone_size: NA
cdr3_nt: TGCGCCAGCAGCTTGGTCGGGAGGGACAATGAGCAGTTCTTC
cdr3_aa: CASSLVGRDNEQFF

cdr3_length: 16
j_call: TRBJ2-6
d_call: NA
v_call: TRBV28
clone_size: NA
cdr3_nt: TGTGCCAGCAGTTTATTACGGGGTTCCGGGGCCAACGTCCTGACTTTC
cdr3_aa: CASSLLRGSGANVLTF

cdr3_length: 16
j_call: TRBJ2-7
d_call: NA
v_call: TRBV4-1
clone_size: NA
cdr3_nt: TGCGCCAGCAGCCCGATTACCGGGACACGGATCTACGAGCAGTACTTC
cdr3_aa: CASSPITGTRIYEQYF

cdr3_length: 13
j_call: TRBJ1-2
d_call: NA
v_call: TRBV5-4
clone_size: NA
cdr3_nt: TGTGCCAGCAGCTTGTCTCCGATTTATGGCTACACCTTC
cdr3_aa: CASSLSPIYGYTF

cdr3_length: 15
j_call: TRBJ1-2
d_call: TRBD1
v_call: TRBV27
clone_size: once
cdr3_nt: TGTGCCAGCAGTCTACGGACAGGGGTTTACTATGGCTACACCTTC
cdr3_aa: CASSLRTGVYYGYTF